The rows below give T cell receptor beta chains drawn from one sample of a study of blood T cell repertoires in COVID-19. Some clones are missing from TCRdb's copy, which holds only in-frame ones; the method was immunoSEQ multiplex PCR. Among about 150,000 clones, approximately 88% were seen once, and the ten largest hold over 12%. Source material: peripheral blood. All receptors derive from a man aged 18 to 30 with active or convalescent COVID-19. CDR3s include the opening cysteine and the closing phenylalanine or tryptophan. Fields, in order: CDR3 DNA, CDR3 protein, D gene, clone size, J gene, V gene. D genes are given only for firm matches. Expanded clones are given a class, and other clones once, few, many or no size at all.

TGTGCCAGGGACAGGGAGAGCACAGATACGCAGTATTTT | CARDRESTDTQYF | TRBD1 | - | TRBJ2-3 | TRBV2
TGTGCCAGTAGTTCGCCCGGGACACATAATCAGCCCCAGCATTTT | CASSSPGTHNQPQHF | - | - | TRBJ1-5 | TRBV19
TGTGCCAGCAGTTCCGACAGGGACAGTAATCAGCCCCAGCATTTT | CASSSDRDSNQPQHF | TRBD1 | once | TRBJ1-5 | TRBV6-5
TGTGCCATCACAATAACAGAGAACACTGAAGCTTTCTTT | CAITITENTEAFF | - | - | TRBJ1-1 | TRBV10-3
TGCGCCAGCAGCCTTGACCCGGGGAGGGAAGAGACCCAGTACTTC | CASSLDPGREETQYF | TRBD2 | few | TRBJ2-5 | TRBV5-1
TGCGCCAGCAGAACACCCAGCGGGGGAGCTTACGAGCAGTACTTC | CASRTPSGGAYEQYF | TRBD2 | - | TRBJ2-7 | TRBV10-1
TGCGCCAGCAGCCAAGATAGGTCAGGGTTTAAGGGCTACACCTTC | CASSQDRSGFKGYTF | - | - | TRBJ1-2 | TRBV4-1
TGTGCCATCAGTGAGGCAGGGGGGAGGCAAGAGACCCAGTACTTC | CAISEAGGRQETQYF | - | - | TRBJ2-5 | TRBV10-3
TGTGCCAGCAGCTATGACAGGAACACCGGGGAGCTGTTTTTT | CASSYDRNTGELFF | - | - | TRBJ2-2 | TRBV5-6
TGTGCCAGCATTCAGGGAGGTTTGACTGAAGCTTTCTTT | CASIQGGLTEAFF | - | once | TRBJ1-1 | TRBV2
TGTGCCAGCAGTGGGCAGGGAGGTAATCAGCCCCAGCATTTT | CASSGQGGNQPQHF | - | - | TRBJ1-5 | TRBV2
TGTGCCAGTGCTGACAGGGGAGAAAACACCATATATTTT | CASADRGENTIYF | TRBD1 | - | TRBJ1-3 | TRBV12-3/TRBV12-4
TGTGCTAGTGGTTTGGTAAAGGATGGGACAGGCCCGTACCAAGAGACCCAGTACTTC | CASGLVKDGTGPYQETQYF | TRBD1 | - | TRBJ2-5 | TRBV12-5
TGTGCCAGCAGTAGTTTGACAGGGGATGAGCAGTTCTTC | CASSSLTGDEQFF | TRBD1 | - | TRBJ2-1 | TRBV2
TGTGCCAGCAGCTCCCAAGGAGGTACGGGTATCTATGGCTACACCTTC | CASSSQGGTGIYGYTF | - | - | TRBJ1-2 | TRBV7-9
TGTGCCAGTAGTGCCGGACAGGGAGAAGCTTTCTTT | CASSAGQGEAFF | TRBD1 | - | TRBJ1-1 | TRBV19
TGTGCCAGCTCACCAACACAGGGGGCAGCTAATGAAAAACTGTTTTTT | CASSPTQGAANEKLFF | TRBD1 | once | TRBJ1-4 | TRBV18
TGTGCCAGCTTCTATTCGCTACAAGAGACCCAGTACTTC | CASFYSLQETQYF | - | - | TRBJ2-5 | TRBV18
TGTGCCAGCAGCAGAGCAGGGGGCGAGGGGGAAAAACTGTTTTTT | CASSRAGGEGEKLFF | TRBD1 | - | TRBJ1-4 | TRBV5-6
TGTGCCAGCAGTGGTCTACCGCCCGGGGAGCTGTTTTTT | CASSGLPPGELFF | - | once | TRBJ2-2 | TRBV25-1
TGTGCCAGCAGCGTAGCCCCAAGCGGGAGCCACGAGCAGTACTTC | CASSVAPSGSHEQYF | TRBD2 | - | TRBJ2-7 | TRBV9
TGTGCCAGCAGCGTAGGTGCGATAGTCTCCTACGAGCAGTACTTC | CASSVGAIVSYEQYF | - | - | TRBJ2-7 | TRBV9
TGTGCCAGCAGCGCCTTTTCACGGTACGAGCAGTACTTC | CASSAFSRYEQYF | - | - | TRBJ2-7 | TRBV7-9
TGTGCCAGCAGCTTAGGAGGGGGAACTAATGAAAAACTGTTTTTT | CASSLGGGTNEKLFF | - | - | TRBJ1-4 | TRBV7-9
TGTGCCAGCAGTGAAAAGGACAGGGGAAACACCATATATTTT | CASSEKDRGNTIYF | TRBD1 | - | TRBJ1-3 | TRBV6-1
TGTGCCAGCAGCTCCGGGACAGGGGCCCACGAGCAGTACTTC | CASSSGTGAHEQYF | TRBD1 | - | TRBJ2-7 | TRBV6-5
TGTGCCAGTACACAGGGGATGCATGAGCAGTTCTTC | CASTQGMHEQFF | TRBD1 | - | TRBJ2-1 | TRBV19
TGTGCCAGCAGTGTCTCGGCAGGGCCTTTCCAGCCCCAGCATTTT | CASSVSAGPFQPQHF | - | - | TRBJ1-5 | TRBV2
TGCAGCACACAGGGGTTGGGCACAGATACGCAGTATTTT | CSTQGLGTDTQYF | TRBD1 | few | TRBJ2-3 | TRBV29-1
TGTGCCACTGTGGACAGGGGGGGTAGGGAGACCCAGTACTTC | CATVDRGGRETQYF | TRBD1 | - | TRBJ2-5 | TRBV2
TGTGCCAGCAGTTACTCGACCCAGGGGGCGAACACTGAAGCTTTCTTT | CASSYSTQGANTEAFF | TRBD1 | - | TRBJ1-1 | TRBV6-5
TGTGCTAGTGGTCCGCCGACAGGGGAAGAGACCCAGTACTTC | CASGPPTGEETQYF | TRBD1 | - | TRBJ2-5 | TRBV12-5
TGTGCCAGCAGCTTAGTAGGGGGTACTAGCGGGGACCAGTATTTT | CASSLVGGTSGDQYF | TRBD2 | once | TRBJ2-3 | TRBV7-6
TGTGCCAGCACTTCACCGGGACAGGGGGCGGATACGCAGTATTTT | CASTSPGQGADTQYF | TRBD1 | once | TRBJ2-3 | TRBV28
TGTGCCAGCAGTGAATCACCGGGACTAGGCACAGATACGCAGTATTTT | CASSESPGLGTDTQYF | TRBD2 | - | TRBJ2-3 | TRBV6-1
TGTGCCAGCAGCCACAGACTAGCCCACTACGAGCAGTACTTC | CASSHRLAHYEQYF | TRBD2 | - | TRBJ2-7 | TRBV3-1/TRBV3-2
TGTGCCAGCAGTGACTACGGGAACAGCCAAGAGACCCAGTACTTC | CASSDYGNSQETQYF | - | - | TRBJ2-5 | TRBV25-1
TGCAGTGCTAGTGGAGACACCTCTTTCAATGAGCAGTTCTTC | CSASGDTSFNEQFF | - | once | TRBJ2-1 | TRBV20-1
TGTGCCAGTAAAAGAACAAACCAAGAGACCCAGTACTTC | CASKRTNQETQYF | - | - | TRBJ2-5 | TRBV19
TGTGCCAGCAGCCCGGGACAGGGCCGAAAACTGTTTTTT | CASSPGQGRKLFF | TRBD1 | - | TRBJ1-4 | TRBV6-5
TGTGCCAGCAGTCCTACCGGGAGGGGGCCGAACACTGAAGCTTTCTTT | CASSPTGRGPNTEAFF | TRBD1 | - | TRBJ1-1 | TRBV9
TGTGCCAGCAGTTTATCCGGGACTGGCAAGAGGATCACTGAAGCTTTCTTT | CASSLSGTGKRITEAFF | - | - | TRBJ1-1 | TRBV28
TGTGCCAGCAGCCCAGGGACTAGGCGGGATACGCAGTATTTT | CASSPGTRRDTQYF | TRBD2 | - | TRBJ2-3 | TRBV11-2
TGCAGCGTTGAAGATCGGGGTGGTGTTCGGGGTTTTGGCTACACCTTC | CSVEDRGGVRGFGYTF | - | - | TRBJ1-2 | TRBV29-1
TGTGCCAGCAGTTTATCGGGACTAGGGGCGGGCTACTCCTACAATGAGCAGTTCTTC | CASSLSGLGAGYSYNEQFF | TRBD2 | once | TRBJ2-1 | TRBV28
TGTGCCAGCACCCCGGGACTAGCTTTGAACGAGCAGTACTTC | CASTPGLALNEQYF | TRBD2 | - | TRBJ2-7 | TRBV3-1/TRBV3-2
TGCAGTGCCCAGGACAGGCTCGAGCAGTACTTC | CSAQDRLEQYF | TRBD1 | - | TRBJ2-7 | TRBV20-1
TGTGCCAGCAGCTGGACAGGGTACACTGAAGCTTTCTTT | CASSWTGYTEAFF | TRBD1 | - | TRBJ1-1 | TRBV7-2
TGTGCCAGCAGCTTAGGTCCAGAAGCAGACGGGGAGACCCAGTACTTC | CASSLGPEADGETQYF | - | - | TRBJ2-5 | TRBV11-3
TGTGCCAGCAGCCAAGGCACGAGGGAAGCTTTCTTT | CASSQGTREAFF | - | - | TRBJ1-1 | TRBV3-1/TRBV3-2
TGCGCCAGCAGCTTGGCTCCGCGAGGGTTCTTATCCTACGAGCAGTACTTC | CASSLAPRGFLSYEQYF | - | - | TRBJ2-7 | TRBV5-1